The T cell receptor (beta chain) under discussion was sequenced for a study of shared clonotypes between healthy human individuals. Here immunoSEQ multiplex PCR was the method, and the copy in TCRdb shows in-frame clones only, minus some. The repertoire consists of approximately 1.9 million clones, with approximately 92% occurring once and the leading ten covering over 1.5%. The V gene lost 4 bases and the J gene lost 1 base, with 16 bases spanning the gap. Germline V gene sequence: CDR1 LGHNA, CDR2 YNFKEQ. The CDR3 is made up of 16 amino acids. Terminally differentiated effector memory CD45RA+ cells were left out of the naive CD8 fraction, which was CD45RO-negative and positively selected for CCR7.

J is TRBJ1-2 and V is TRBV4-2; the D gene is possibly TRBD1 (5 bases). The specimen sequenced was naive CD8+ T cells from PBMCs. The source of this sequence is a man between 18 and 29 years old in good health. Some clones in this sample may be carry-over from other donors' samples. The CDR3: CASSLLGGSDNYGYTF. The CDR3 DNA sequence: TGTGCCAGCAGCCTTCTCGGGGGAAGCGATAACTATGGCTACACCTTC.